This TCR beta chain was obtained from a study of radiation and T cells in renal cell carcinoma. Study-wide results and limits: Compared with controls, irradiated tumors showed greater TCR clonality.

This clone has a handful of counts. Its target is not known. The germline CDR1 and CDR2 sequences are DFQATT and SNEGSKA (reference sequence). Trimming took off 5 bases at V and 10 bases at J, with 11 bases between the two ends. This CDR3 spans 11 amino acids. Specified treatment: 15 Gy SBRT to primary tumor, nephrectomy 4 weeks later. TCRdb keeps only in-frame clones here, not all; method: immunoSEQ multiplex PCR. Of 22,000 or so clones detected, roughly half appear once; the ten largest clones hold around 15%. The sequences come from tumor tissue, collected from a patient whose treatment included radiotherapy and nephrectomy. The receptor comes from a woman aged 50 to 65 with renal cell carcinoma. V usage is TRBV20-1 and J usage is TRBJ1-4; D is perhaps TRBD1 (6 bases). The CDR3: CSASRGGKLFF. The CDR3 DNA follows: TGCAGTGCTTCCCGAGGGGGAAAACTGTTTTTT.